The 9 T cell receptor beta chains below were found in one sample sequenced in a study of cytomegalovirus exposure and HLA in healthy donors. Primers: 60 Vbeta forward and 13 Jbeta reverse. TCRdb's copy holds only in-frame clones and misses some; the assay was immunoSEQ multiplex PCR. Altogether over 110,000 clones are present, over 60% being singletons, with the ten largest covering 1% to 1.5%. Sequenced: PBMCs. These receptors were collected from a male donor in good health and CMV-seropositive.

The chain's CDR3 is CSVASGKGEKLFF. The CDR3 region has the DNA TGCAGCGTTGCTTCGGGAAAGGGTGAAAAACTGTTTTTT. V gene TRBV29-1 combines with J gene TRBJ1-4; D gene ambiguous. Germline CDR1 and CDR2: SQVTM and ANQGSEA. Trimming pared 4 bases from V and 7 bases from J, leaving 13 bases between. There are 13 residues in the CDR3.

This clone was seen a handful of times. V and J are TRBV4-2 and TRBJ2-3, with 9 bases aligning to TRBD2. CDR1 LGHNA and CDR2 YNFKEQ come from the germline V gene. This CDR3 has 16 amino acids. V was clipped by 0 bases and J by 1 base; unmatched bases: 2. CDR3 DNA: TGTGCCAGCAGCCAAGACCCTAGCGGGGGCACAGATACGCAGTATTTT. This sequence encodes CASSQDPSGGTDTQYF.

V usage is TRBV19 and J usage is TRBJ2-1, with 10 nucleotides matching TRBD1. This CDR3 is built from 12 residues. With V trimmed by 5 bases and J by 14 bases, 6 bases remained unmatched. Germline values: CDR1 LNHDA, CDR2 SQIVND (reference sequence). Here the CDR3 DNA reads TGTGCCAGTAGTCCGGCGGACAGGGGGAAGTTCTTC. Its translation: CASSPADRGKFF. The variable domain in full, with the rest retrieved from reference TRBV19 and TRBJ2-1, is DGGITQSPKYLFRKEGQNVTLSCEQNLNHDAMYWYRQDPGQGLRLIYYSQIVNDFQKGDIAEGYSVSREKKESFPLTVTSAQKNPTAFYLCASSPADRGKFFGPGTRLTVL.

This rearrangement joins TRBV6-5 to TRBJ1-2, with 7 bases that match TRBD1. CDR3 size: 14 residues. Looked up from germline, CDR1 is MNHEY and CDR2 is SVGAGI. V gave up 0 bases and J gave up 7 bases; unmatched junction bases: 5. In DNA, the CDR3 is TGTGCCAGCAGTTACTCACAGGGGTTGGGTGGCTACACCTTC. This sequence encodes CASSYSQGLGGYTF.

This chain connects TRBV9 to TRBJ2-5; D possibly corresponds to TRBD2 (6 bases). This CDR3 has 13 residues. The V gene lost 3 bases and the J gene lost 2 bases, with 8 bases spanning the gap. The germline V gene has CDR1 SGDLS and CDR2 YYNGEE. As DNA, the CDR3 is TGTGCCAGCAGCGGGGACTTTCAAGAGACCCAGTACTTC. This codes for CASSGDFQETQYF.

The CDR3 loop reads CASSPGAGYTF. For the CDR3, the DNA is TGTGCCAGCTCACCGGGGGCTGGCTACACCTTC. This sequence joins TRBV18 and TRBJ1-2; the D gene is possibly TRBD1 (6 bases). V lost 3 bases, J lost 7 bases, and 6 bases lay in between. The CDR3 consists of 11 residues. Looked up from germline, CDR1 is KGHSH and CDR2 is LQKENI.

The rearrangement joins TRBV5-1 to TRBJ1-6; 7 bases agree with TRBD1. The CDR3 contains 16 residues. The J segment lost 6 bases and the V segment lost 0 bases, leaving 6 bases of the junction unmatched. Germline V gene data show CDR1 as SGHRS and CDR2 as YFSETQ. This CDR3 is CASSLEGQSPNSPLHF. The CDR3 bases are TGCGCCAGCAGCTTGGAGGGACAGTCCCCTAATTCACCCCTCCACTTT.

The chain recombines TRBV15 with TRBJ1-5; 8 bases align to TRBD1. The V gene's germline CDR1 is LNHNV and CDR2 YYDKDF (reference sequence). Trimming at V came to 0 bases and at J to 6 bases, leaving 4 bases not matched to a gene. This CDR3 spans 15 amino acids. The CDR3 nucleotides read TGTGCCACCAGCAGAGATGCAGGGGGCGGTCAGCCCCAGCATTTT. This sequence encodes CATSRDAGGGQPQHF.

The chain recombines TRBV29-1 with TRBJ2-2; no reliable D call. This CDR3 comprises 13 residues. The V gene lost 7 bases and the J gene lost 7 bases, with 16 bases spanning the gap. The germline V gene has CDR1 SQVTM and CDR2 ANQGSEA. The CDR3 coding sequence is TGCAGCGCCAGCGAGATTGGCGTCGGGGAGCTGTTTTTT. As protein: CSASEIGVGELFF.